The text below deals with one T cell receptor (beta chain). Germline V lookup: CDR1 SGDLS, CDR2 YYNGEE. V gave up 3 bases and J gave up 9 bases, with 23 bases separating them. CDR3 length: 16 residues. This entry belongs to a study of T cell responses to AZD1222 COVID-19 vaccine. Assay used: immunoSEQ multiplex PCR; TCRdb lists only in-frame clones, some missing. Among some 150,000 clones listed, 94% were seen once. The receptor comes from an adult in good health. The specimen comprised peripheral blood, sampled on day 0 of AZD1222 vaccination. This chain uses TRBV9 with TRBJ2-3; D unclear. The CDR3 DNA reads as TGTGCCAGCAGCGCAACCCACACAAGACGGCCAAAAACGCAGTATTTT. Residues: CASSATHTRRPKTQYF. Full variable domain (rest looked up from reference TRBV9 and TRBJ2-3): DSGVTQTPKHLITATGQRVTLRCSPRSGDLSVYWYQQSLDQGLQFLIQYYNGEERAKGNILERFSAQQFPDLHSELNLSSLELGDSALYFCASSATHTRRPKTQYFGPGTRLTVL.